This passage covers 27 T cell receptor beta chains from one sample sequenced in a study of neurological immune-mediated disorders. TCRdb reprocessed the 5' RACE reads via MiXCR and lists one record per CDR3 protein. The sample holds about 46,000 distinct CDR3 sequences, 1.9% seen once. Sequenced sample: PBMCs. The receptors originated from a woman in her forties with multiple sclerosis.

This clonotype was observed at least ten times. CDR3 coding DNA: TGTGCCAGCAGCCAGGCCCAGGCTAACTATGGCTACACCTTC. It encodes CASSQAQANYGYTF. The chain joins TRBV13 to TRBJ1-2, with D unresolved. Trimming took off 5 bases at V and 0 bases at J, with 10 bases between the two ends. The germline V gene encodes CDR1 PRHDT and CDR2 FYEKMQ (reference sequence). The CDR3 loop spans 14 amino acids.

This clonotype appeared many times. The rearrangement uses TRBV5-1 and TRBJ1-2, with D possibly matching TRBD1 (6 bases). Trimming took off 3 bases at V and 8 bases at J, with 11 bases between the two ends. The CDR3 is made up of 12 amino acids. The germline V gene encodes CDR1 SGHRS and CDR2 YFSETQ. The chain's CDR3 is CASSWGQGGYTF. The DNA of the CDR3 is TGCGCCAGCAGCTGGGGACAAGGAGGCTACACCTTC.

This clonotype was counted many times. This chain joins TRBV12-3 or TRBV12-4 and TRBJ2-2; a possible D gene is TRBD1 (5 bases). The CDR3 is 15 amino acids. The V and J ends lost 2 bases and 6 bases respectively, with 13 bases between them. CDR3 in amino acids: CASSLRQGGAGELFF. The CDR3 nucleotides are TGTGCCAGCAGTTTAAGGCAGGGCGGTGCCGGGGAGCTGTTTTTT.

This clonotype was recorded at least ten times. This chain connects TRBV5-1 to TRBJ1-6; TRBD1 might be the D (5 bases). This CDR3 has 14 amino acids. Trimming removed 4 bases at V and 8 bases at J, with 13 bases between. Germline V gene data show CDR1 as SGHRS and CDR2 as YFSETQ. CDR3 DNA sequence: TGCGCCAGCAGCCCCGGGACGGTTTATTCACCCCTCCACTTT. Encoded protein: CASSPGTVYSPLHF. Variable domain in full (rest from reference TRBV5-1 and TRBJ1-6): KAGVTQTPRYLIKTRGQQVTLSCSPISGHRSVSWYQQTPGQGLQFLFEYFSETQRNKGNFPGRFSGRQFSNSRSEMNVSTLELGDSALYLCASSPGTVYSPLHFGNGTRLTVT.

This clonotype was counted many times. The chain combines TRBV5-1 with TRBJ2-1, with TRBD2 matching over 14 bases. Germline CDR1 and CDR2: SGHRS and YFSETQ. This CDR3 region has 16 residues. V shed 4 bases, J shed 7 bases, and the junction held 7 bases outside the gene matches. As DNA, the CDR3 is TGCGCCAGCAGCCCCAGACTAGCGGGGGGGCGGAATGAGCAGTTCTTC. Translated: CASSPRLAGGRNEQFF.

This clonotype has at least ten counts. The V call is TRBV20-1, the J call TRBJ2-3; 9 nucleotides line up with TRBD2. The CDR3 sequence is 15 residues long. Germline V gene data show CDR1 as DFQATT and CDR2 as SNEGSKA (reference sequence). With 3 bases clipped from V and 2 bases from J, the junction kept 6 bases outside the gene matches. Here the CDR3 reads CSASGGGANTDTQYF. CDR3 sequence (DNA): TGCAGTGCTAGTGGCGGGGGGGCGAACACAGATACGCAGTATTTT.

This clonotype was detected ten times or more. The rearrangement joins TRBV27 to TRBJ1-1; D gene ambiguous. V was trimmed by 5 bases and J by 1 base, leaving 14 bases between them. The CDR3 is made up of 15 amino acids. Germline V lookup: CDR1 MNHEY, CDR2 SMNVEV (reference sequence). CDR3 bases: TGTGCCAGCAGTACCAGAATCGTGGGGAACACTGAAGCTTTCTTT. This encodes CASSTRIVGNTEAFF.

This clonotype occurred many times. V and J are TRBV7-6 and TRBJ2-7; D possibly corresponds to TRBD2 (6 bases). The CDR3 extends over 13 amino acids. The germline gives CDR1 SGHVS, CDR2 FNYEAQ. Trimming took off 0 bases at V and 5 bases at J, with 8 bases between the two ends. In nucleotides, the CDR3 is TGTGCCAGCAGCTTAGCTGGAGGGGACGAGCAGTACTTC. Translated: CASSLAGGDEQYF.

This clonotype was seen ten or more times. The chain employs TRBV6-6 and TRBJ2-7, with D unclear. V was clipped by 5 bases and J by 7 bases, with 9 bases between them. Germline V gene sequence: CDR1 MNHNY, CDR2 SVGAGI (reference sequence). The CDR3 is 11 residues long. The CDR3, as DNA: TGTGCCAGCAGTCGCGACCGAGAGCAGTACTTC. Protein product: CASSRDREQYF.

This clonotype was recorded at least ten times. The V and J genes are TRBV12-5 and TRBJ1-1; 7 bases are a match to TRBD1. The V gene's germline CDR1 is LGHNT and CDR2 FRNRAP. V lost 3 bases, J lost 7 bases, and 8 bases stayed unmatched. The CDR3 has 14 amino acids. Here the CDR3 reads CASGLPRGDSEAFF. The CDR3 DNA follows: TGTGCTAGTGGTTTACCTCGGGGGGACAGTGAAGCTTTCTTT.

This clonotype occurred many times. V is TRBV5-1 and J is TRBJ1-1; D is possibly TRBD1 (5 bases). Trimming shortened V by 3 bases and J by 5 bases, and 23 bases separated the two germline ends. Germline values: CDR1 SGHRS, CDR2 YFSETQ. CDR3 size: 17 residues. The CDR3 sequence is CASSSGFSQAGGTEAFF. The CDR3 DNA is TGCGCCAGCAGCTCTGGATTCTCACAGGCCGGGGGAACTGAAGCTTTCTTT.

This clonotype was detected ten times or more. The J gene is TRBJ1-6, the V gene TRBV5-1; D is uncertain. The V and J ends lost 0 bases and 0 bases respectively, with 10 bases between them. CDR3 length: 17 amino acids. Per germline, CDR1 SGHRS and CDR2 YFSETQ. In DNA form, the CDR3 reads TGCGCCAGCAGCTTGGTTGGAGGGCGCTCCTATAATTCACCCCTCCACTTT. Translated: CASSLVGGRSYNSPLHF. Variable domain in full (rest from reference TRBV5-1 and TRBJ1-6): KAGVTQTPRYLIKTRGQQVTLSCSPISGHRSVSWYQQTPGQGLQFLFEYFSETQRNKGNFPGRFSGRQFSNSRSEMNVSTLELGDSALYLCASSLVGGRSYNSPLHFGNGTRLTVT.

This clonotype was found many times. This sequence joins TRBV29-1 and TRBJ2-5, with 12 bases that match TRBD2. Unmatched junction bases numbered 6, after V lost 5 bases and J lost 2 bases. This CDR3 contains 15 residues. Germline values: CDR1 SQVTM, CDR2 ANQGSEA. In DNA form, the CDR3 reads TGCAGCGTTAGTTGGACTAGCGGGGTACAAGAGACCCAGTACTTC. Protein product: CSVSWTSGVQETQYF.

This clonotype was seen ten or more times. V usage is TRBV12-3 or TRBV12-4 and J usage is TRBJ2-1, with TRBD2 matching 9 bases. J lost 6 bases, V lost 1 base, and 7 bases had no gene match. This CDR3 spans 16 amino acids. CDR3 bases: TGTGCCAGCAGTTTAGTACGCGGGGGGGACTCCAATGAGCAGTTCTTC. This codes for CASSLVRGGDSNEQFF.

This clonotype was picked up many times. This sequence joins TRBV7-9 and TRBJ2-3; D gene ambiguous. This CDR3 region has 14 residues. CDR1 is SEHNR and CDR2 is FQNEAQ in the germline V gene (reference sequence). V lost 1 base, J lost 7 bases, and 12 bases lay in between. The CDR3 DNA reads as TGTGCCAGCAGCTTAGAAGGACCTGGACATACGCAGTATTTT. Encoded protein: CASSLEGPGHTQYF.

Turning to this clonotype: A read error is possible here, since a much larger clone lies one base away. The V call is TRBV11-2, the J call TRBJ2-1, with 10 bases aligning to TRBD2. The CDR3 loop spans 17 amino acids. Per germline, CDR1 SGHAT and CDR2 FQNNGV. Trimming took 4 bases from V and 10 from J; bases not matched to a gene: 16. The CDR3 DNA sequence: TGTGCCAGCAGCTCCTCACGGAATAGCGGGGGGAAGCGCGAGCAGTTCTTC. This sequence encodes CASSSSRNSGGKREQFF.

This clonotype was picked up many times. V usage is TRBV20-1 and J usage is TRBJ2-5, with 13 bases fitting TRBD2. CDR1 and CDR2 from the germline V gene are DFQATT and SNEGSKA (reference sequence). V was pared by 6 bases and J by 1 base, with 8 bases of the junction left unmatched. The CDR3 loop spans 16 amino acids. The CDR3 region is CSADGLAGAPQETQYF. The CDR3 coding sequence is TGCAGTGCAGACGGACTAGCGGGGGCTCCCCAAGAGACCCAGTACTTC.

The CDR3 bases are TGCAGTGCCCCGACTAGCGGGGGCCCTACTAGCACAGATACGCAGTATTTT. Encoded protein: CSAPTSGGPTSTDTQYF. The rearrangement joins TRBV20-1 to TRBJ2-3, with TRBD2 matching over 12 bases. Germline assignment: CDR1 DFQATT and CDR2 SNEGSKA (reference sequence). Germline trimming cut 6 bases from V and 0 bases from J; bases unmatched to any gene: 10. The CDR3 loop spans 17 amino acids.

This clonotype was counted ten times or more. The rearrangement joins TRBV12-3 or TRBV12-4 to TRBJ2-1; unclear D gene. Trimming pared 3 bases from V and 9 bases from J, leaving 6 bases between. This CDR3 is 11 amino acids long. CDR3 in DNA: TGTGCCAGCAGTTTCGATCCTGAGCAGTTCTTC. Its translation is CASSFDPEQFF.

This clonotype was counted at least ten times. This sequence joins TRBV20-1 and TRBJ1-4; TRBD1 aligns across 7 bases. The V segment lost 4 bases and the J segment 3 bases; nucleotides outside the gene matches: 8. The CDR3 spans 15 residues. Germline V lookup: CDR1 DFQATT, CDR2 SNEGSKA (reference sequence). CDR3 coding DNA: TGCAGTGCTAAAACACCGGGACAGCCTAATGAAAAACTGTTTTTT. The encoded protein is CSAKTPGQPNEKLFF.

This clonotype was counted ten times or more. The chain recombines TRBV11-2 with TRBJ2-2; D uncertain. CDR1 SGHAT and CDR2 FQNNGV come from the germline V gene. The CDR3 has 13 residues. V was clipped by 0 bases and J by 9 bases, with 8 bases between them. CDR3 coding DNA: TGTGCCAGCAGCTTAGATGGTACAAGGGAGCTGTTTTTT. Its translation: CASSLDGTRELFF.

This clonotype was seen at least ten times. This sequence joins TRBV7-9 and TRBJ2-2; D possibly corresponds to TRBD2 (5 bases). The CDR3 is 15 residues long. The ends were cut back, 6 bases at V and 7 bases at J, with 18 bases in the middle. Germline V gene lookup returns CDR1 SEHNR and CDR2 FQNEAQ (reference sequence). CDR3 nucleotide sequence: TGTGCCAGCAGACCCCCGCCGGGGAAGGACGGGGAGCTGTTTTTT. Protein product: CASRPPPGKDGELFF. The full variable domain, with the rest looked up from reference TRBV7-9 and TRBJ2-2, is DTGVSQNPRHKITKRGQNVTFRCDPISEHNRLYWYRQTLGQGPEFLTYFQNEAQLEKSRLLSDRFSAERPKGSFSTLEIQRTEQGDSAMYLCASRPPPGKDGELFFGEGSRLTVL.

In its sample, this clonotype was seen many times. The rearrangement links TRBV5-1 to TRBJ1-1; no clear D gene. The CDR3 loop spans 16 amino acids. V was cut by 1 base and J by 1 base, with 14 bases left in between. CDR1 SGHRS and CDR2 YFSETQ come from the germline V gene. The CDR3 DNA follows: TGCGCCAGCAGCTTGATGGCTCTAGGCGGGAACACTGAAGCTTTCTTT. Translated, it gives CASSLMALGGNTEAFF.

This clonotype has at least ten counts. The chain is built from TRBV5-5 and TRBJ2-6; no definite D call. From germline, CDR1 is SGHKS and CDR2 YYEKEE (reference sequence). V was cut by 2 bases and J by 0 bases, with 6 bases left in between. The CDR3 is 15 residues long. The CDR3, as DNA: TGTGCCAGCAGCTTCAGTCCCTCTGGGGCCAACGTCCTGACTTTC. Translated, it gives CASSFSPSGANVLTF.

This clonotype has ten or more counts. This chain links TRBV20-1 with TRBJ2-5; no firm D call. CDR1 and CDR2 from the germline V gene are DFQATT and SNEGSKA (reference sequence). This CDR3 spans 12 amino acids. The germline V and J ends were trimmed by 5 bases and 4 bases, with 11 bases remaining between them. The chain's CDR3 is CSASGLRETQYF. The CDR3 DNA is TGCAGTGCTTCGGGCCTTAGAGAGACCCAGTACTTC.

This chain connects TRBV27 to TRBJ1-6; unclear D gene. The germline CDR1 and CDR2 sequences are MNHEY and SMNVEV (reference sequence). Trimming removed 5 bases at V and 10 bases at J, with 9 bases between. CDR3 size: 12 residues. The CDR3 region is CASSLSFSPLHF. The CDR3 coding sequence is TGTGCCAGCAGTCTGAGTTTCTCACCCCTCCACTTT.

The chain combines TRBV12-5 with TRBJ1-1; weak D call: TRBD1 (5 bases). Germline assignment: CDR1 LGHNT and CDR2 FRNRAP. CDR3 length: 15 residues. Trimming left V 1 base short and J 0 bases short, with 9 bases between. The CDR3 spells CASGLAVRVNTEAFF. Here the CDR3 DNA reads TGTGCTAGTGGTTTGGCGGTCAGGGTGAACACTGAAGCTTTCTTT.